This entry concerns a single T cell receptor (beta chain). CDR3 length equals 19 residues. Germline V gives CDR1 SEHNR, CDR2 FQNEAQ (reference sequence). J gave up 7 bases and V 6 bases, and 25 bases lay outside the gene matches. The time point denotes: healthy volunteer bleed at 2 weeks. Someone pulled total RNA out of unfractionated whole blood. The source of the sample is a study of human T cells and chemical hapten exposure. TCRdb reprocessed the RACE reads with MiXCR, giving one entry per CDR3 protein. The table has 100,000 to 150,000 distinct CDR3 sequences, around 8.3% seen once. The receptor's source is a male donor in good health. Some clones in this sample may be carry-over from other donors' samples. Sequencing was carried out using whole blood. This chain links TRBV7-9 with TRBJ1-1, with 8 bases lining up with TRBD1. Written as DNA, the CDR3 is TGTGCCAGCAGACTCGGAAGGGTTCAGGGGGCCCGTATGGACGGTGAAGCTTTCTTT. Translated, it gives CASRLGRVQGARMDGEAFF. Drawing the rest from reference TRBV7-9 and TRBJ1-1, the complete variable domain is DTGVSQNPRHKITKRGQNVTFRCDPISEHNRLYWYRQTLGQGPEFLTYFQNEAQLEKSRLLSDRFSAERPKGSFSTLEIQRTEQGDSAMYLCASRLGRVQGARMDGEAFFGQGTRLTVV.